A few counts support the clone carrying this T cell receptor (beta chain). The sample originates from a study of CD8 T cells in Susac syndrome. With random hexamers, reverse transcription was performed on about 0.5 to 1 ug of RNA. The method of amplification for TCR beta CDR3 was immunoSEQ multiplex PCR, covering 54 Vbeta and 13 Jbeta. A single record per CDR3 protein comes from TCRdb applying MiXCR to the immunoSEQ multiplex PCR reads. The table shows over 2,000 distinct CDR3 sequences, with roughly 65% occurring only once. TEMRA sorting was based on memory subsets that CD27 and CD45RA staining had defined. V shed 6 bases and J shed 6 bases, with 14 bases lying between them. CDR1 is SQVTM, CDR2 ANQGSEA, per germline. The CDR3 covers 13 residues.

This clonotype was sampled from a human donor with Susac syndrome. Sequenced: CD8+ TEMRA cells from PBMCs. Stated subset: FACS-sorted terminally differentiated effector memory CD8+ T cells re-expressing CD45RA (CD8+ TEMRA). The rearrangement joins TRBV29-1 to TRBJ2-2; D not resolved. CDR3 amino acids: CSVIDYGSGELFF. The CDR3 DNA follows: TGCAGCGTGATTGATTATGGGTCCGGGGAGCTGTTTTTT.